These 11 T cell receptor beta chains were sequenced from one sample in a study of post-analysis software for immune sequencing data (dated by TCRdb to 2013 to 2016). The antigens for these receptors are not known. Points the paper makes about the study in general: Patients showed significantly higher frequencies than controls for several TRBV segments, among them TRBV5-6, TRBV5-1 and TRBV20-1.

The library relied on PCR. Instrument used: Illumina HiSeq 2500. Unique molecular identifiers were incorporated into TCR beta cDNA libraries to reduce PCR and sequencing biases. TCRdb's own reprocessing of the public reads used fastp at Q25 and MiXCR and kept productive beta chains. Identical CDR3 protein sequences are pooled into one entry, listed with their most common genes and DNA. The sample table records over 700,000 distinct CDR3 sequences; around 27% of these occur just once. Together, the top ten hold around 0.56% of the sample. Material for sequencing was blood. Source of these receptors: a girl under 18 with multiple sclerosis.

CDR3 sequence reads: CASSSGTRGLEQFF. The CDR3 DNA reads TGTGCCAGCAGCTCCGGGACTAGAGGGCTCGAGCAGTTCTTC. This chain joins TRBV7-8 and TRBJ2-1, with TRBD2 identical over 8 bases. The ends lost 4 bases at V and 10 bases at J; junction bases unmatched: 9. The CDR3 is 14 amino acids. Germline values: CDR1 SGHVS, CDR2 FQNEAQ.

This clonotype was found many times. The rearrangement joins TRBV7-2 to TRBJ2-1; no clear D. CDR1 and CDR2 from the germline V gene are SGHTA and FQGNSA. This CDR3 is 13 amino acids long. Trimming removed 6 bases at V and 7 bases at J, with 13 bases between. CDR3: CASSHNGRNEQFF. DNA for the CDR3: TGTGCCAGCAGTCATAACGGCCGGAATGAGCAGTTCTTC.

This chain uses TRBV5-1 with TRBJ1-2, with D possibly matching TRBD1 (6 bases). CDR1 is SGHRS and CDR2 is YFSETQ in the germline V gene. The CDR3 contains 14 residues. V lost 4 bases and J 8 bases, leaving 18 bases between the germline ends. The CDR3 here is CASSPEGGRRGYTF. In nucleotides, the CDR3 is TGCGCCAGCAGCCCGGAGGGGGGGCGGAGAGGCTACACCTTC.

V gene TRBV29-1 combines with J gene TRBJ2-7; TRBD1 matches 7 bases. Germline lookup yields CDR1 SQVTM and CDR2 ANQGSEA. This CDR3 contains 12 residues. Losses at the gene ends were 4 bases for V and 4 bases for J; bases not matched to a gene: 4. The CDR3 DNA is TGCAGCGTTGTGACAGGGCTTTACGAGCAGTACTTC. Its protein product is CSVVTGLYEQYF.

The chain links TRBV11-2 to TRBJ2-6; D gene ambiguous. V was shortened by 6 bases and J by 0 bases, with 12 bases between the two germline ends. Germline lookup yields CDR1 SGHAT and CDR2 FQNNGV. There are 16 residues in the CDR3. The CDR3 DNA is TGTGCCAGCAGTCGCACCGTTATCTCTGGGGCCAACGTCCTGACTTTC. Residues: CASSRTVISGANVLTF.

This rearrangement joins TRBV7-9 to TRBJ1-2; D possibly corresponds to TRBD1 (6 bases). Trimming left V 1 base short and J 6 bases short, with 12 bases between. The CDR3 extends over 14 amino acids. Germline loops: CDR1 SEHNR, CDR2 FQNEAQ (reference sequence). The CDR3 loop is CASSLGQGSNGYTF. CDR3 nucleotide sequence: TGTGCCAGCAGCTTAGGGCAGGGGAGTAATGGCTACACCTTC.

This chain connects TRBV7-2 to TRBJ2-1; 9 bases fit TRBD1. This CDR3 is built from 15 residues. V trimming: 5 bases; J trimming: 4 bases; junction bases outside the gene matches: 6. CDR1 and CDR2 from the germline V gene are SGHTA and FQGNSA. The CDR3 region is CASSQTGGKYNEQFF. The CDR3 DNA reads as TGTGCCAGCAGCCAGACAGGGGGGAAATACAATGAGCAGTTCTTC.

The rearrangement uses TRBV29-1 and TRBJ2-3; D is uncertain. This CDR3 has 14 amino acids. V lost 5 bases and J 1 base, leaving 13 bases between the germline ends. Germline V CDR1 and CDR2: SQVTM, ANQGSEA. The CDR3 loop is CSVTSVDGTDTQYF. CDR3 bases: TGCAGCGTTACCTCTGTGGACGGCACAGATACGCAGTATTTT.

There are a few counts of this clonotype. This sequence joins TRBV12-3 or TRBV12-4 and TRBJ1-6; 8 nucleotides align to TRBD1. The CDR3 extends over 12 amino acids. Losses at the gene ends were 6 bases for V and 17 bases for J; bases not matched to a gene: 9. The CDR3 loop is CASRNGQGTFHF. The CDR3 nucleotides read TGTGCCAGCAGGAATGGACAGGGAACCTTCCACTTT.

This clonotype was recorded a few times. The chain recombines TRBV2 with TRBJ2-5; D not resolved. The V end was cut by 6 bases, the J end by 6 bases, with 11 bases between. Germline loops: CDR1 SNHLY, CDR2 FYNNEI. The CDR3 extends over 12 amino acids. CDR3 sequence reads: CASSPLRQTQYF. In DNA, the CDR3 is TGTGCCAGCAGCCCTCTCCGGCAGACCCAGTACTTC.

This clonotype was counted a few times. V gene TRBV4-3 combines with J gene TRBJ1-2; 9 bases map to TRBD1. J gave up 2 bases and V 0 bases, and 4 bases lay outside the gene matches. CDR1 and CDR2 (germline): LGHNA, YSLEER. The CDR3 is 16 residues long. The CDR3 sequence is CASSQEWDRENYGYTF. In DNA form, the CDR3 reads TGCGCCAGCAGCCAAGAATGGGACAGGGAAAACTATGGCTACACCTTC.